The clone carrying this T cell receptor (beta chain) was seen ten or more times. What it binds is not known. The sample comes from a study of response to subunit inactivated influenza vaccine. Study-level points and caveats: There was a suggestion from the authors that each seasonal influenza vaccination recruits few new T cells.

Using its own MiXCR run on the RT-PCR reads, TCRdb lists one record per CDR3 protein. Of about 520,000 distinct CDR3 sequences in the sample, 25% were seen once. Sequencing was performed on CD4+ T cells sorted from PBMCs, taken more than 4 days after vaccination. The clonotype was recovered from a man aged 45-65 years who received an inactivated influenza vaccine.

The CDR3 is CASSSPVGSYEQYF. The CDR3 nucleotides are TGTGCCAGCAGCTCTCCCGTTGGCAGCTACGAGCAGTACTTC. The genes are TRBV7-2 and TRBJ2-7, with D uncertain. Deletions cut 4 bases from V and 3 bases from J, with 13 bases between. The CDR3 spans 14 residues. The germline V gene has CDR1 SGHTA and CDR2 FQGNSA.